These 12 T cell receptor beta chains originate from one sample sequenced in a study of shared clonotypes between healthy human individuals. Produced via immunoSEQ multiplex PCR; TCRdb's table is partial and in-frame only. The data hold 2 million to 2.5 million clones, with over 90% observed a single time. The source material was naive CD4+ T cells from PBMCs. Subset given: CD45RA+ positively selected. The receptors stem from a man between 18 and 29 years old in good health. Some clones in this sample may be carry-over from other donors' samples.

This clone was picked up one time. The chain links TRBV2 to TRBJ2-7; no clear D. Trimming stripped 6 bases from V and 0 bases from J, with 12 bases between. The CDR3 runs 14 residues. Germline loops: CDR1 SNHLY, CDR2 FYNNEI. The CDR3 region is CASSQDGRSYEQYF. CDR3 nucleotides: TGTGCCAGCAGCCAAGACGGTCGCTCCTACGAGCAGTACTTC.

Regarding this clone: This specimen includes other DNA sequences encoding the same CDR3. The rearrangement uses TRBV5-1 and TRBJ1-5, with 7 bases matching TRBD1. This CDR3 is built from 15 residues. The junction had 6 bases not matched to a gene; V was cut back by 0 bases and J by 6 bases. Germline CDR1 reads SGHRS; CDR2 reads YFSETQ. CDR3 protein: CASSLDVGGGQPQHF. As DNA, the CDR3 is TGCGCCAGCAGCTTGGACGTAGGGGGCGGTCAGCCCCAGCATTTT.

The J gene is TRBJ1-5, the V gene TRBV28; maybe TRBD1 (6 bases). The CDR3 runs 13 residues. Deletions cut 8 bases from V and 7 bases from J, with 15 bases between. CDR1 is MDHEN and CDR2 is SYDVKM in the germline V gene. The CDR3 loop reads CASLTGFEQPQHF. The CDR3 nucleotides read TGTGCCAGCCTCACAGGGTTTGAGCAGCCCCAGCATTTT.

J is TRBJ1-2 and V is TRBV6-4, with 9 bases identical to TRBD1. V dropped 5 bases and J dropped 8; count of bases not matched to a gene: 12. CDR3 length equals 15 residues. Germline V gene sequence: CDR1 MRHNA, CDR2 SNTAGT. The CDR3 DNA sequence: TGTGCCAGCAGTTCCCCCGGGACAGGGCCCCGGGGCTACACCTTC. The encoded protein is CASSSPGTGPRGYTF.

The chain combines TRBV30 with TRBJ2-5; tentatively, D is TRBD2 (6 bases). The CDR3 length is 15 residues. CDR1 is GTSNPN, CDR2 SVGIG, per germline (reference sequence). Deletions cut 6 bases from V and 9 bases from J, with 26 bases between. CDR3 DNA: TGTGCCTGCAGGGACTCCCTCTCCCCATTAGCGGCCCAGTACTTC. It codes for CACRDSLSPLAAQYF.

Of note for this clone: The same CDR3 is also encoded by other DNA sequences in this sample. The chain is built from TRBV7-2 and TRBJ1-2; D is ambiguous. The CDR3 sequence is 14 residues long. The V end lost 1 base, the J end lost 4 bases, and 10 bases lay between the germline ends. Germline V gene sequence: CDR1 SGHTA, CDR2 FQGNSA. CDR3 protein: CASSLGGSSYGYTF. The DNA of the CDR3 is TGTGCCAGCAGCTTAGGCGGCAGTTCCTATGGCTACACCTTC.

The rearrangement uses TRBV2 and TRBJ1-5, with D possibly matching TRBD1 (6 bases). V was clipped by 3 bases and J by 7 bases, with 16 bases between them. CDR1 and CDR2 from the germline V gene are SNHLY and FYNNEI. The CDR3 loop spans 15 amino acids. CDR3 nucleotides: TGTGCCAGCAGTGATCGTTCGGGGGGGGGCCAGCCCCAGCATTTT. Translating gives CASSDRSGGGQPQHF.

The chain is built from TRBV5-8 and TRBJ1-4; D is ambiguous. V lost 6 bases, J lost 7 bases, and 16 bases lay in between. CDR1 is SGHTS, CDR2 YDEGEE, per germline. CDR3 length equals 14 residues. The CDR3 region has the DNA TGTGCCAGCAACCCGCGGGGTCGTGGTGAAAAACTGTTTTTT. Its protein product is CASNPRGRGEKLFF.

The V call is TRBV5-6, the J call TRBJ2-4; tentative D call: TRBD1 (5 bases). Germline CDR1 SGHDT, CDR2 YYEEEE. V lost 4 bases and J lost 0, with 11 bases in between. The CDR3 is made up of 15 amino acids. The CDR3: CASSQQGGAKNIQYF. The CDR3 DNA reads TGTGCCAGCAGCCAGCAGGGTGGAGCCAAAAACATTCAGTACTTC.

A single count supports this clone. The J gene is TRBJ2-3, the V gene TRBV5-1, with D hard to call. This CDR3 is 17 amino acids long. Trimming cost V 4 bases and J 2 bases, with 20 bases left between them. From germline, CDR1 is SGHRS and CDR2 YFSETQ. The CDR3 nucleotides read TGCGCCAGCAGCCCAGAAGGTTGGGCAGACGACACAGATACGCAGTATTTT. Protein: CASSPEGWADDTDTQYF.

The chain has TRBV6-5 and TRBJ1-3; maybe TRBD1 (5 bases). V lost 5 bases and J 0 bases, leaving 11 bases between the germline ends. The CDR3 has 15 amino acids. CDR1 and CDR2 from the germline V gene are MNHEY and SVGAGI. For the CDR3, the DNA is TGTGCCAGCAGTCCTGGTGGGACCTCTGGAAACACCATATATTTT. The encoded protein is CASSPGGTSGNTIYF.

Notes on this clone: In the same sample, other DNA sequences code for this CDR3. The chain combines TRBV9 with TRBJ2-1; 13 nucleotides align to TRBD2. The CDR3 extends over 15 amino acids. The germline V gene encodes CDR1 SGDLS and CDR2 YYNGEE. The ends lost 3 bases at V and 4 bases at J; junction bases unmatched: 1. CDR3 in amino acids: CASSALAGGYNEQFF. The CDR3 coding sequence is TGTGCCAGCAGCGCACTAGCGGGGGGGTACAATGAGCAGTTCTTC.